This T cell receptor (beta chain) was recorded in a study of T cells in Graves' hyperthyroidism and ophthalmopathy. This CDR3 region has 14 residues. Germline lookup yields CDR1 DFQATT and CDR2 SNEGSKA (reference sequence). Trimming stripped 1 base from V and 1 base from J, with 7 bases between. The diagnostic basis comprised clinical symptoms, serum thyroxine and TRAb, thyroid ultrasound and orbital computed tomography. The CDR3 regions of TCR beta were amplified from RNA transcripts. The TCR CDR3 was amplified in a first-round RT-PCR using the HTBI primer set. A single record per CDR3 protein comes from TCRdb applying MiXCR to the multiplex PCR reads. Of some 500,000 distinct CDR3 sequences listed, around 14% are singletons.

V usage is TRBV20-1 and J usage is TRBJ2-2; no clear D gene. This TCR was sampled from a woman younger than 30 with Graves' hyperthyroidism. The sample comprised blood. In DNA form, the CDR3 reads TGCAGTGCTAGAGTTGGGGTGAACACCGGGGAGCTGTTTTTT. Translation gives CSARVGVNTGELFF.